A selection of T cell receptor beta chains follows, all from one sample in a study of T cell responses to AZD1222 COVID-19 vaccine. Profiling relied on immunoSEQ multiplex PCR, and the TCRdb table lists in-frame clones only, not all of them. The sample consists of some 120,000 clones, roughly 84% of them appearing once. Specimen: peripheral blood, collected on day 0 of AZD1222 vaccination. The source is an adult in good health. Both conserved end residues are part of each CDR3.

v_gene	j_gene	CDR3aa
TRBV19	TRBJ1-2	CASRLGQGVYGYTF
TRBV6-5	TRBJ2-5	CASRLNWGRETQYF
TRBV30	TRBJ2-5	CACPRSPNQETQYF
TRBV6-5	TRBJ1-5	CASRPRTGFQPQHF
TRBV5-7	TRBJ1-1	CASSLDRENTEAFF
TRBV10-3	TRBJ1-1	CAISAGLTEAFF
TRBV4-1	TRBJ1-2	CASSQEFGSYYGYTF
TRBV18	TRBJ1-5	CASSPQSHQPQHF
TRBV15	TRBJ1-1	CATSPPGEGTEAFF
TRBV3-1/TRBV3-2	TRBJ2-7	CASSQDRGISYEQYF
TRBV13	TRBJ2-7	CASSSGRGEQYF
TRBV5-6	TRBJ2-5	CASSSQGRETQYF
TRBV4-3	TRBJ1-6	CASSQESGPLHF
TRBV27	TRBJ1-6	CASRAGGYNSPLHF
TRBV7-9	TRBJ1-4	CASSRDLGSNEKLFF
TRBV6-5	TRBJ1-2	CASSYDAQGWLF
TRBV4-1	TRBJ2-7	CASSQVQGEYEQYF
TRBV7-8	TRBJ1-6	CASSLALRGSSYNSPLHF
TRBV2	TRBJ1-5	CASSDDRGSRQPQHF
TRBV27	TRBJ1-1	CASSPQVGGTEAFF
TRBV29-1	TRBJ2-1	CSVTGLAATISYNEQFF
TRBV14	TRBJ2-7	CASSQQRTRAHEQYF
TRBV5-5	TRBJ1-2	CASSLDSLYGYTF
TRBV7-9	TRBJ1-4	CASSYYYYDRGNEKLFF
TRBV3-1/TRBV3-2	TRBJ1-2	CASSQDLGRARSLYGYTF
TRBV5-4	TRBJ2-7	CASSHGRGATDEQYF
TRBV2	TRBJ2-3	CASSEEGQGASTDTQYF
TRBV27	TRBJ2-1	CASSGGLAGGPSYNEQFF
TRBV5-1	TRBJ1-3	CASSRYLRGSGNTIYF
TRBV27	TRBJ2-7	CASSSLLRGSGGYEQYF
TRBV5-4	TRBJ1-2	CASSTGQLNYGYTF
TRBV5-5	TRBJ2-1	CASSLALRGNEQFF
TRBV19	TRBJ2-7	CASSRTSQGAYEQYF
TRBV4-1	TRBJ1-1	CASSQDGRGNTEAFF
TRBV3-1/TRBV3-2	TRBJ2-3	CASSPRHLLSSTDTQYF
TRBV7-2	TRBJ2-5	CASNVYSGEETQYF
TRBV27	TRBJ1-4	CASSLIGGGEKLFF
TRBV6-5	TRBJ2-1	CASSYQPRGYNEQFF
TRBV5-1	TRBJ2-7	CASSFSGDSQWYF
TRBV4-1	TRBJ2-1	CASSQPGQDRSYNEQFF
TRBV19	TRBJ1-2	CASSTKQGSNYGYTF
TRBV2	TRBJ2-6	CASYTPEGANVLTF
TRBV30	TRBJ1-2	CASPSGAGYTF
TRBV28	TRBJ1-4	CASSSRWGGTEKLFF
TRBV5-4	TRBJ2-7	CASSFSGSSYEQYF
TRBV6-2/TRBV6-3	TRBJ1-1	CASSYSLGNTEAFF
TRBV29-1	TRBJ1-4	CSVAPTSTGKKLFF
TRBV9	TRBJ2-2	CASSGVSTGELFF
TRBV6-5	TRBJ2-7	CASGTPYEQYF
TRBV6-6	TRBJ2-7	CASSYQGKGYEQYF
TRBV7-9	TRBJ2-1	CASSLSGGTGNEQFF
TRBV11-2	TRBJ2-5	CASRSSRGPRGETQYF